These 30 T cell receptor beta chains were all obtained from the same sample, sequenced in a study of Ad26.COV2.S vaccination and SARS-CoV-2 variants. Libraries were prepared by immunoSEQ multiplex PCR; TCRdb keeps only in-frame clonotypes and omits some of them. This repertoire shows about 420,000 clones, roughly 90% found once; its top ten account for 3.5% to 4%. Treatment specified: around 19 received Ad26.COV2.S at low or high dose, single or two shots; roughly five received placebo; per-sample allocation not given. Day 63 after the first injection of vaccine or placebo was the sampling time. This sample comprised peripheral blood, obtained in a trial of Ad26.COV2.S vaccine versus placebo. These receptors all stem from a person between 18 and 60 years old who received the Ad26.COV2.S COVID-19 vaccine or a placebo.

V gene TRBV5-1 combines with J gene TRBJ2-7; D is perhaps TRBD1 or TRBD2 (6 bases each). Germline V CDR1 and CDR2: SGHRS, YFSETQ. V was cut by 3 bases and J by 5 bases, with 9 bases left in between. CDR3 length: 12 residues. The CDR3 DNA follows: TGCGCCAGCAGCTCGGGGGCCCACGAGCAGTACTTC. Its translation is CASSSGAHEQYF.

V is TRBV29-1 and J is TRBJ2-7; D might be TRBD1 or TRBD2, each matching 6 bases. V lost 8 bases, J lost 7 bases, and 15 bases lay in between. This CDR3 is 11 amino acids long. The germline gives CDR1 SQVTM, CDR2 ANQGSEA. DNA of the CDR3: TGCAGCACCTGGGCGGGGACAGAGCAGTACTTC. Translation gives CSTWAGTEQYF.

J is TRBJ1-1 and V is TRBV7-3; no clear D gene. V shed 4 bases and J shed 0 bases, with 6 bases lying between them. This CDR3 has 13 residues. Germline-derived CDR1 and CDR2 are SGHTA and FQGTGA. CDR3 sequence (DNA): TGTGCCAGCAGCTCACAGCTGAACACTGAAGCTTTCTTT. Its translation is CASSSQLNTEAFF.

The chain links TRBV7-6 to TRBJ2-2; the match to TRBD2 covers 10 bases. After removal of 4 bases from V and 5 bases from J, the junction contained 19 bases not matched to a gene. Germline V lookup: CDR1 SGHVS, CDR2 FNYEAQ. CDR3 length equals 20 residues. CDR3 amino acids: CASSSSTKFYSGGKTGELFF. The CDR3 nucleotides are TGTGCCAGCAGCTCCTCGACTAAATTTTATAGCGGGGGGAAGACCGGGGAGCTGTTTTTT.

The table lists this clone with a count of one. The chain employs TRBV28 and TRBJ1-5; D gene uncertain. V was shortened by 5 bases and J by 4 bases, with 15 bases between the two germline ends. The CDR3 runs to 15 residues. CDR1 and CDR2 (germline): MDHEN, SYDVKM. CDR3 bases: TGTGCCAGCAGTCGCGTCCTGGGGATAAATCAGCCCCAGCATTTT. It is translated as CASSRVLGINQPQHF.

The J gene is TRBJ2-7, the V gene TRBV2; tentative D call: TRBD1 (6 bases). This CDR3 comprises 13 residues. The ends were cut back, 4 bases at V and 2 bases at J, with 9 bases in the middle. The germline V gene encodes CDR1 SNHLY and CDR2 FYNNEI. CDR3 nucleotide sequence: TGTGCCAGCAGTGGGACAGTCACCTACGAGCAGTACTTC. Its translation is CASSGTVTYEQYF.

This clone was counted once. The V call is TRBV10-2, the J call TRBJ2-7; unclear D gene. Germline CDR1 WSHSY, CDR2 SAAADI. The CDR3 contains 11 residues. Trimming stripped 10 bases from V and 6 bases from J, with 13 bases between. The CDR3: CATKELGEQYF. The CDR3 bases are TGCGCCACTAAGGAACTGGGCGAGCAGTACTTC.

The chain has TRBV19 and TRBJ1-5; no reliable D call. CDR1 LNHDA and CDR2 SQIVND come from the germline V gene (reference sequence). V lost 2 bases and J 0 bases, leaving 8 bases between the germline ends. This CDR3 contains 15 residues. The CDR3 sequence: CASSIYLLSNQPQHF. The CDR3 DNA follows: TGTGCCAGTAGTATATACCTCCTTAGCAATCAGCCCCAGCATTTT.

The rearrangement joins TRBV4-2 to TRBJ1-1; D is possibly TRBD1 (6 bases). V was shortened by 4 bases and J by 3 bases, with 18 bases between the two germline ends. CDR1 and CDR2 (germline): LGHNA, YNFKEQ. CDR3 length equals 16 residues. CDR3 coding DNA: TGTGCCAGCAGCCCACAGGGTGAAGTTAGGGACACTGAAGCTTTCTTT. Protein product: CASSPQGEVRDTEAFF.

The chain links TRBV4-2 to TRBJ2-2, with a possible D match to TRBD1 (5 bases). The germline CDR1 and CDR2 sequences are LGHNA and YNFKEQ. Trimming removed 3 bases at V and 0 bases at J, with 11 bases between. CDR3 length: 16 residues. CDR3 sequence reads: CASSHDRGTNTGELFF. CDR3 DNA sequence: TGTGCCAGCAGCCACGACAGAGGTACGAACACCGGGGAGCTGTTTTTT.

The V gene is TRBV30, the J gene TRBJ2-6; D is ambiguous. This CDR3 has 15 residues. V lost 5 bases to trimming and J lost 0 bases, with 11 bases between them. Germline V gene lookup returns CDR1 GTSNPN and CDR2 SVGIG (reference sequence). CDR3 bases: TGTGCCTGGGGGGTCTGGGGCTCTGGGGCCAACGTCCTGACTTTC. This translates into CAWGVWGSGANVLTF.

This clone has a count of ten or more. The chain links TRBV19 to TRBJ1-2, with D perhaps TRBD1 (5 bases). The CDR3 extends over 14 amino acids. The germline gives CDR1 LNHDA, CDR2 SQIVND (reference sequence). The V and J ends lost 2 bases and 7 bases respectively, with 14 bases between them. DNA for the CDR3: TGTGCCAGTAGTATACCAGGCAGGGCGCTTGGCTACACCTTC. Translation gives CASSIPGRALGYTF. The variable domain in full, with the rest retrieved from reference TRBV19 and TRBJ1-2, is DGGITQSPKYLFRKEGQNVTLSCEQNLNHDAMYWYRQDPGQGLRLIYYSQIVNDFQKGDIAEGYSVSREKKESFPLTVTSAQKNPTAFYLCASSIPGRALGYTFGSGTRLTVV.

V gene TRBV5-1 combines with J gene TRBJ2-7; 10 bases line up with TRBD2. CDR3 size: 14 residues. Germline assignment: CDR1 SGHRS and CDR2 YFSETQ. With 6 bases clipped from V and 2 bases from J, the junction kept 5 bases outside the gene matches. The CDR3 is CASTASGGTYEQYF. Here the CDR3 DNA reads TGCGCCAGCACCGCTAGCGGGGGAACCTACGAGCAGTACTTC.

The chain has TRBV6-2 or TRBV6-3 and TRBJ2-2; TRBD2 aligns across 9 bases. This CDR3 has 17 residues. The germline V gene encodes CDR1 MNHEY and CDR2 SVGEGT. With V trimmed by 3 bases and J by 1 base, 6 bases remained unmatched. CDR3 DNA sequence: TGTGCCAGCAGTTATACCCTAGCGGGGTTGAACACCGGGGAGCTGTTTTTT. Translating it yields CASSYTLAGLNTGELFF.

The genes are TRBV6-5 and TRBJ2-5; possibly TRBD2 for D (5 bases). The length of the CDR3 is 16 residues. In germline, CDR1 is MNHEY, CDR2 SVGAGI. Trimming took 0 bases from V and 5 from J, leaving 16 bases between them. Here the CDR3 reads CASSYSNGESMETQYF. The CDR3 DNA is TGTGCCAGCAGTTACTCGAACGGGGAATCGATGGAGACCCAGTACTTC.

The table lists this clone with a count of one. The final CDR3 position lacks the conserved phenylalanine or tryptophan, pointing to a likely read error. The DNA is left out, because the CDR3 cannot be placed on it with certainty; the CDR3 is given as TCRdb lists it. The V and J genes are TRBV25-1 and TRBJ1-2. Germline V CDR1 and CDR2: MGHDK, SYGVNS. The CDR3 has 13 residues if both end residues are counted. This CDR3 is CASRRGGTVLSVV.

V gene TRBV7-2 combines with J gene TRBJ2-7; D may be TRBD1 (5 bases). Per germline, CDR1 SGHTA and CDR2 FQGNSA. CDR3 length: 13 residues. Trimming removed 4 bases from V and 4 bases from J, with 11 bases in between. The CDR3, as DNA: TGTGCCAGCAGCTGGGGCACTGGATACGAGCAGTACTTC. Protein product: CASSWGTGYEQYF.

Details on this clone: A much larger clone differs from this one at a single base, so this may be a read error. The chain joins TRBV7-9 to TRBJ2-7, with 9 nucleotides matching TRBD1. V lost 5 bases and J lost 1; bases outside the gene matches: 3. This CDR3 region has 14 residues. Per germline, CDR1 SEHNR and CDR2 FQNEAQ (reference sequence). The CDR3 here is CASSPGTGSYEQYF. The CDR3 DNA reads as TGTGCCAGCAGCCCCGGGACAGGGTCCTACGAGCAGTACTTC.

The chain links TRBV19 to TRBJ2-3, with no clear D. CDR3 length equals 16 residues. Trimming left V 0 bases short and J 0 bases short, with 10 bases between. Germline values: CDR1 LNHDA, CDR2 SQIVND (reference sequence). The CDR3 is CASSIEARPSTDTQYF. CDR3 sequence (DNA): TGTGCCAGTAGTATAGAAGCTAGACCTAGCACAGATACGCAGTATTTT.

The chain combines TRBV7-9 with TRBJ2-3; D ambiguous. Trimming removed 2 bases from V and 0 bases from J, with 9 bases in between. This CDR3 has 15 residues. The germline gives CDR1 SEHNR, CDR2 FQNEAQ (reference sequence). The chain's CDR3 is CASSLTGRSTDTQYF. DNA of the CDR3: TGTGCCAGCAGCTTAACGGGCAGGAGCACAGATACGCAGTATTTT.

This clone was counted once. V and J are TRBV28 and TRBJ2-7; 13 bases are shared with TRBD2. Trimming cost V 5 bases and J 5 bases; bases outside gene matches: 9. The germline gives CDR1 MDHEN, CDR2 SYDVKM. This CDR3 is 16 amino acids long. The CDR3, as DNA: TGTGCCAGCAGTCATACTAGCGGGGGGGCCCTGAACGAGCAGTACTTC. Translated: CASSHTSGGALNEQYF.

J is TRBJ2-1 and V is TRBV7-6, with 8 bases identical to TRBD2. Germline loops: CDR1 SGHVS, CDR2 FNYEAQ. CDR3 length: 16 residues. Germline trimming cut 5 bases from V and 2 bases from J; bases unmatched to any gene: 8. CDR3 DNA: TGTGCCAGCAGCCGTGAAGGTAGCGGGACCTACAATGAGCAGTTCTTC. This gives the protein CASSREGSGTYNEQFF. The full variable domain, rest sourced from reference TRBV7-6 and TRBJ2-1, is GAGVSQSPRYKVTKRGQDVALRCDPISGHVSLYWYRQALGQGPEFLTYFNYEAQQDKSGLPNDRFSAERPEGSISTLTIQRTEQRDSAMYRCASSREGSGTYNEQFFGPGTRLTVL.

V gene TRBV5-8 combines with J gene TRBJ1-6, with 7 bases matching TRBD1. The CDR3 runs to 15 residues. The germline gives CDR1 SGHTS, CDR2 YDEGEE. Germline trimming cut 4 bases from V and 5 bases from J; bases unmatched to any gene: 6. CDR3 loop: CASSPWGTDNSPLHF. The CDR3 DNA sequence: TGTGCCAGCAGCCCTTGGGGGACAGATAATTCACCCCTCCACTTT.

The chain carries TRBV18 and TRBJ2-5; TRBD1 might be the D (5 bases). V shed 6 bases and J shed 0 bases, with 8 bases lying between them. The CDR3 is 13 amino acids. Germline values: CDR1 KGHSH, CDR2 LQKENI. CDR3 coding DNA: TGTGCCAGCTCTGGGGCAAACCAAGAGACCCAGTACTTC. Amino acids: CASSGANQETQYF.

The J gene is TRBJ1-3, the V gene TRBV5-5; no clear D gene. In germline, CDR1 is SGHKS, CDR2 YYEKEE (reference sequence). The CDR3 loop spans 16 amino acids. The ends were cut back, 0 bases at V and 2 bases at J, with 12 bases in the middle. Written as DNA, the CDR3 is TGTGCCAGCAGCTTGGGGTCCGGAAGGGCTGGAAACACCATATATTTT. It encodes CASSLGSGRAGNTIYF.

CDR3 residues: CASSWRVEQPQHF. CDR3 nucleotides: TGTGCCAGTAGTTGGAGGGTGGAACAGCCCCAGCATTTT. The rearrangement uses TRBV19 and TRBJ1-5; D is ambiguous. V dropped 5 bases and J dropped 7 bases, with 12 bases sitting between them. The CDR3 has 13 residues. From germline, CDR1 is LNHDA and CDR2 SQIVND (reference sequence).

The chain carries TRBV4-3 and TRBJ1-1, with TRBD1 as a possible D gene (6 bases). The CDR3 covers 16 residues. The germline V gene encodes CDR1 LGHNA and CDR2 YSLEER. Between the trimmed V and J ends, which lost 4 bases and 0 bases, there was a span of 15 bases. The CDR3 spells CASSRGGPDMNTEAFF. For the CDR3, the DNA is TGCGCCAGCAGCCGGGGGGGCCCAGACATGAACACTGAAGCTTTCTTT.

J is TRBJ2-3 and V is TRBV11-2; 15 bases match TRBD2. Germline CDR1 and CDR2: SGHAT and FQNNGV. J was trimmed by 1 base and V by 4 bases; bases with no gene match: 9. This CDR3 has 19 residues. DNA for the CDR3: TGTGCCAGCAGCTGGCCCGGGACTAGCGGGGGGTTTGGCACAGATACGCAGTATTTT. Its protein product is CASSWPGTSGGFGTDTQYF.

This sequence joins TRBV5-6 and TRBJ1-2; no firm D call. Between the trimmed V and J ends, which lost 0 bases and 4 bases, there was a span of 10 bases. This CDR3 has 14 residues. Looked up from germline, CDR1 is SGHDT and CDR2 is YYEEEE. The CDR3 coding sequence is TGTGCCAGCAGCTTGGGGACGGTAACCTATGGCTACACCTTC. This codes for CASSLGTVTYGYTF. The full variable domain, its missing parts supplied by reference TRBV5-6 and TRBJ1-2, is DAGVTQSPTHLIKTRGQQVTLRCSPKSGHDTVSWYQQALGQGPQFIFQYYEEEERQRGNFPDRFSGHQFPNYSSELNVNALLLGDSALYLCASSLGTVTYGYTFGSGTRLTVV.

This rearrangement joins TRBV4-2 to TRBJ1-1; no definite D call. The V end was cut by 1 base, the J end by 8 bases, with 11 bases between. This CDR3 has 13 amino acids. Germline-derived CDR1 and CDR2 are LGHNA and YNFKEQ. As DNA, the CDR3 is TGTGCCAGCAGCCAAGTCCGGGTATCCGAAGCTTTCTTT. Protein: CASSQVRVSEAFF.